The 30 T cell receptor beta chains reported below all come from one sample, sequenced in a study of cytomegalovirus exposure and HLA in healthy donors. Researchers ran the PCR with 60 Vbeta and 13 Jbeta primers. Sequencing was performed with immunoSEQ multiplex PCR; in TCRdb, only in-frame clones are kept and a portion is missing. The repertoire holds around 160,000 clones, with around four fifths as singletons. The sequenced material came from PBMCs. The receptors were sampled from a man over 45 in good health and CMV-seropositive.

This rearrangement joins TRBV5-4 to TRBJ2-7, with 9 bases identical to TRBD1. V trimming: 4 bases; J trimming: 2 bases; junction bases outside the gene matches: 4. The CDR3 runs to 14 residues. From germline, CDR1 is SGHNT and CDR2 YYREEE (reference sequence). Here the CDR3 DNA reads TGTGCCAGCAGCCCCCGGGACAGGGCCTACGAGCAGTACTTC. This encodes CASSPRDRAYEQYF.

The V call is TRBV4-1, the J call TRBJ1-6; maybe TRBD1 (6 bases). The germline CDR1 and CDR2 sequences are MGHRA and YSYEKL. The CDR3 is 16 amino acids. V was shortened by 4 bases and J by 8 bases, with 18 bases between the two germline ends. The CDR3 DNA reads TGCGCCAGCAGCCCCTCGTCGACAGGATTGTATTCACCCCTCCACTTT. Its translation: CASSPSSTGLYSPLHF.

This clone came up once. This chain joins TRBV5-1 and TRBJ2-7; 8 bases match TRBD2. The germline CDR1 and CDR2 sequences are SGHRS and YFSETQ. This CDR3 spans 15 amino acids. The junction had 8 bases not matched to a gene; V was cut back by 2 bases and J by 4 bases. The DNA of the CDR3 is TGCGCCAGCAGCTTAGGACCCAGCGGGAGTTACGAGCAGTACTTC. This encodes CASSLGPSGSYEQYF.

This clone was observed a handful of times. The chain links TRBV29-1 to TRBJ2-1; 13 positions agree with TRBD2. The V and J ends lost 7 bases and 6 bases, in that order; junction bases with no gene match: 3. In germline, CDR1 is SQVTM, CDR2 ANQGSEA. This CDR3 spans 13 amino acids. CDR3 protein: CSGWTSGGNEQFF. The CDR3 region has the DNA TGCAGCGGCTGGACTAGCGGGGGCAATGAGCAGTTCTTC.

The chain couples TRBV27 to TRBJ2-1; D might be TRBD2 (7 bases). Germline CDR1 reads MNHEY; CDR2 reads SMNVEV (reference sequence). V lost 0 bases, J lost 4 bases, and 16 bases lay in between. This CDR3 contains 17 residues. CDR3 sequence reads: CASSLSTGAGAYNEQFF. The DNA of the CDR3 is TGTGCCAGCAGTTTATCGACGGGGGCGGGAGCTTACAATGAGCAGTTCTTC.

This chain links TRBV5-1 with TRBJ2-1, with 8 nucleotides matching TRBD2. V lost 4 bases and J lost 0; bases outside the gene matches: 3. This CDR3 has 15 residues. Germline values: CDR1 SGHRS, CDR2 YFSETQ. The CDR3 reads CASSPLAGSYNEQFF. In nucleotides, the CDR3 is TGCGCCAGCAGCCCTCTAGCGGGCTCCTACAATGAGCAGTTCTTC.

The CDR3 protein is CASSRAADRSYEQYF. The CDR3 region has the DNA TGCGCCAGCAGCCGAGCAGCGGACAGATCCTACGAGCAGTACTTC. The rearrangement links TRBV4-1 to TRBJ2-7; D perhaps matches TRBD1 (6 bases). Trimming left V 4 bases short and J 1 base short, with 14 bases between. CDR1 and CDR2 from the germline V gene are MGHRA and YSYEKL. This CDR3 is 15 amino acids long.

This chain connects TRBV5-6 to TRBJ1-3; D might be TRBD1 (6 bases). This CDR3 contains 14 residues. Germline lookup yields CDR1 SGHDT and CDR2 YYEEEE. Trimming removed 4 bases at V and 1 base at J, with 9 bases between. The CDR3 DNA sequence: TGTGCCAGCAGCGTGACAGGTTCTGGAAACACCATATATTTT. This gives the protein CASSVTGSGNTIYF.

The V call is TRBV5-4, the J call TRBJ2-7, with 14 positions matching TRBD2. V lost 3 bases and J lost 7; bases outside the gene matches: 6. This CDR3 has 15 residues. In germline, CDR1 is SGHNT, CDR2 YYREEE (reference sequence). CDR3: CASSSGLAGAGEQYF. The DNA for the CDR3 is TGTGCCAGCAGCTCGGGACTAGCGGGAGCAGGGGAGCAGTACTTC.

The rearrangement joins TRBV6-1 to TRBJ2-7; 7 positions agree with TRBD1. The J segment lost 2 bases and the V segment lost 0 bases, leaving 4 bases of the junction unmatched. Germline-derived CDR1 and CDR2 are MNHNS and SASEGT. CDR3 length equals 15 residues. CDR3 sequence: CASSEADRQTYEQYF. The CDR3 DNA reads as TGTGCCAGCAGTGAAGCGGACAGGCAGACCTACGAGCAGTACTTC.

The chain's CDR3 is CSARQGAGTFF. The CDR3 DNA reads as TGCAGTGCTAGACAGGGGGCCGGGACTTTCTTT. V usage is TRBV20-1 and J usage is TRBJ1-1; TRBD1 matches at 8 bases. Germline values: CDR1 DFQATT, CDR2 SNEGSKA (reference sequence). Losses at the gene ends were 2 bases for V and 12 bases for J; bases not matched to a gene: 5. CDR3 size: 11 residues.

The chain uses TRBV19 and TRBJ2-4; 10 bases map to TRBD2. Germline CDR1 and CDR2: LNHDA and SQIVND (reference sequence). The CDR3 has 14 amino acids. With 5 bases clipped from V and 7 bases from J, the junction kept 5 bases outside the gene matches. The DNA for the CDR3 is TGTGCCAGTAGTGCTAGCGGGAGCCCCAACATTCAGTACTTC. Amino acids: CASSASGSPNIQYF.

Turning to this clone: Relative to the germline gene, one junction end is altered; a read error may explain this. V and J are TRBV6-5 and TRBJ1-5; D is ambiguous. The CDR3 is made up of 14 amino acids. Germline CDR1 reads MNHEY; CDR2 reads SVGAGI. For the CDR3, the DNA is TGTGCCGGCAGTTACTCGGGCAGCAATCAGCCCCAGCATTTT. As protein: CAGSYSGSNQPQHF.

This rearrangement joins TRBV28 to TRBJ1-5; 9 nucleotides line up with TRBD1. CDR1 and CDR2 (germline): MDHEN, SYDVKM. With V trimmed by 4 bases and J by 0 bases, 10 bases remained unmatched. The CDR3 loop spans 18 amino acids. The DNA for the CDR3 is TGTGCCAGCAGTTCTCGGGACAGGGATTTTTATAGCAATCAGCCCCAGCATTTT. Translating it yields CASSSRDRDFYSNQPQHF.

There are a few counts of this clone. The chain couples TRBV7-9 to TRBJ2-6; TRBD1 matches 8 bases. Germline V gene data show CDR1 as SEHNR and CDR2 as FQNEAQ (reference sequence). Trimming cost V 1 base and J 1 base; bases outside gene matches: 6. This CDR3 spans 18 amino acids. The CDR3 spells CASSLEARGPSGANVLTF. The CDR3 bases are TGTGCCAGCAGCTTAGAGGCCAGGGGGCCGTCTGGGGCCAACGTCCTGACTTTC.

V and J are TRBV18 and TRBJ2-3, with a tentative D call TRBD2 (6 bases). The CDR3 has 17 amino acids. With 0 bases removed from V and 0 bases from J, the gap between germline ends came to 13 bases. Germline CDR1 reads KGHSH; CDR2 reads LQKENI. In nucleotides, the CDR3 is TGTGCCAGCTCACCACCGGGGCTAGCGAGTAGCACAGATACGCAGTATTTT. The encoded protein is CASSPPGLASSTDTQYF.

This rearrangement joins TRBV7-3 to TRBJ1-2, with D perhaps matching TRBD1 (5 bases). The germline V gene has CDR1 SGHTA and CDR2 FQGTGA. The CDR3 consists of 15 residues. V was pared by 10 bases and J by 2 bases, with 20 bases between. The CDR3 here is CATLGALDVNYGYTF. CDR3 DNA: TGTGCCACCCTTGGGGCCCTGGACGTCAACTATGGCTACACCTTC.

The CDR3: CASSRWDRLNTEAFF. The CDR3 DNA reads TGTGCCAGCAGTCGTTGGGACAGATTGAACACTGAAGCTTTCTTT. The V and J genes are TRBV27 and TRBJ1-1; 7 bases fit TRBD1. Per the germline V gene, CDR1 is MNHEY and CDR2 is SMNVEV (reference sequence). Losses at the gene ends were 5 bases for V and 0 bases for J; bases not matched to a gene: 6. The CDR3 extends over 15 amino acids.

This clone was found a few times. V usage is TRBV7-2 and J usage is TRBJ2-1, with 7 bases that match TRBD1. CDR1 is SGHTA and CDR2 is FQGNSA in the germline V gene. This CDR3 is built from 14 residues. V gave up 1 base and J gave up 11 bases; unmatched junction bases: 8. The CDR3 sequence: CASSLGTGIVKQFF. CDR3 nucleotides: TGTGCCAGCAGCTTAGGGACAGGTATTGTGAAGCAGTTCTTC.

The chain uses TRBV5-5 and TRBJ2-7; 12 positions agree with TRBD2. Germline CDR1 and CDR2: SGHKS and YYEKEE (reference sequence). The CDR3 consists of 15 residues. V lost 4 bases to trimming and J lost 2 bases; unmatched junction nucleotides: 4. The CDR3 sequence: CASSHLAGGTYEQYF. Here the CDR3 DNA reads TGTGCCAGCAGCCATCTAGCGGGGGGGACCTACGAGCAGTACTTC.

The V and J genes are TRBV5-1 and TRBJ2-3; 8 bases fit TRBD1. J was trimmed by 6 bases and V by 4 bases; bases with no gene match: 10. CDR1 and CDR2 from the germline V gene are SGHRS and YFSETQ. The CDR3 has 15 residues. The CDR3 coding sequence is TGCGCCAGCAGCCACCAACCGGGACAGGTCGATACGCAGTATTTT. Translated: CASSHQPGQVDTQYF. The whole variable domain, filled in from reference TRBV5-1 and TRBJ2-3, reads KAGVTQTPRYLIKTRGQQVTLSCSPISGHRSVSWYQQTPGQGLQFLFEYFSETQRNKGNFPGRFSGRQFSNSRSEMNVSTLELGDSALYLCASSHQPGQVDTQYFGPGTRLTVL.

This clone was recorded a few times. The chain uses TRBV4-2 and TRBJ1-1, with 10 bases matching TRBD1. Germline CDR1 and CDR2: LGHNA and YNFKEQ. V gave up 1 base and J gave up 11 bases; unmatched junction bases: 10. The CDR3 sequence is 15 residues long. CDR3 region: CASSQGTGGAGGAFF. Here the CDR3 DNA reads TGTGCCAGCAGCCAAGGGACAGGGGGTGCCGGGGGGGCTTTCTTT.

CDR3 sequence: CASSTTGTYNQPQHF. As DNA, the CDR3 is TGTGCCAGCAGCACCACAGGAACGTACAATCAGCCCCAGCATTTT. The chain uses TRBV5-5 and TRBJ1-5, with D possibly matching TRBD1 (5 bases). The germline V gene has CDR1 SGHKS and CDR2 YYEKEE (reference sequence). This CDR3 spans 15 amino acids. The germline V and J ends were trimmed by 4 bases and 3 bases, with 14 bases remaining between them.

The rearrangement uses TRBV18 and TRBJ2-3, with TRBD1 matching 9 bases. The V gene end was trimmed by 3 bases and the J gene end by 3 bases; junction bases not matched to a gene: 4. This CDR3 spans 15 amino acids. Germline V gives CDR1 KGHSH, CDR2 LQKENI. Written as DNA, the CDR3 is TGTGCCAGCTCACCGGGACAGGGTGGTACAGATACGCAGTATTTT. It codes for CASSPGQGGTDTQYF.

The chain recombines TRBV2 with TRBJ2-1, with 8 bases identical to TRBD2. This CDR3 contains 20 residues. With 2 bases clipped from V and 0 bases from J, the junction kept 15 bases outside the gene matches. Germline CDR1 SNHLY, CDR2 FYNNEI. In nucleotides, the CDR3 is TGTGCCAGCAGTGAACGAGCGGGAGTCCGGAAACAGACCTCCTACAATGAGCAGTTCTTC. This sequence encodes CASSERAGVRKQTSYNEQFF.

The chain uses TRBV27 and TRBJ2-7; TRBD1 matches at 10 bases. V was pared by 6 bases and J by 2 bases, with 4 bases of the junction left unmatched. The CDR3 is 14 amino acids. Germline CDR1 is MNHEY and CDR2 is SMNVEV (reference sequence). The CDR3 sequence: CASRTGTGAYEQYF. The DNA of the CDR3 is TGTGCCAGCAGGACCGGGACAGGGGCCTACGAGCAGTACTTC.

This clone was observed a handful of times. V is TRBV9 and J is TRBJ1-5, with 8 bases lining up with TRBD1. Germline lookup yields CDR1 SGDLS and CDR2 YYNGEE. There are 14 residues in the CDR3. J was trimmed by 3 bases and V by 6 bases; bases with no gene match: 5. This CDR3 reads CASNQGAINQPQHF. The CDR3, as DNA: TGTGCCAGCAACCAGGGGGCGATCAATCAGCCCCAGCATTTT.

The rearrangement joins TRBV30 to TRBJ2-3; D gene uncertain. This CDR3 contains 15 residues. V dropped 0 bases and J dropped 4 bases, with 14 bases sitting between them. Germline V gene lookup returns CDR1 GTSNPN and CDR2 SVGIG (reference sequence). CDR3 DNA: TGTGCCTGGAGTGTATATAGGAGTGGCTCAGATACGCAGTATTTT. Amino acid sequence: CAWSVYRSGSDTQYF. Full variable domain (missing parts from reference TRBV30 and TRBJ2-3): SQTIHQWPATLVQPVGSPLSLECTVEGTSNPNLYWYRQAAGRGLQLLFYSVGIGQISSEVPQNLSASRPQDRQFILSSKKLLLSDSGFYLCAWSVYRSGSDTQYFGPGTRLTVL.

The chain carries TRBV13 and TRBJ2-3; 11 bases are shared with TRBD2. This CDR3 has 15 amino acids. Germline CDR1 reads PRHDT; CDR2 reads FYEKMQ (reference sequence). V was pared by 4 bases and J by 4 bases, with 4 bases of the junction left unmatched. CDR3 coding DNA: TGTGCCAGCAGCTCGACTAGCGGGGAATCAGATACGCAGTATTTT. This translates into CASSSTSGESDTQYF.

This chain connects TRBV5-4 to TRBJ2-7; 9 nucleotides align to TRBD1. CDR3 length equals 15 residues. Germline trimming cut 2 bases from V and 4 bases from J; bases unmatched to any gene: 7. The germline V gene encodes CDR1 SGHNT and CDR2 YYREEE (reference sequence). In nucleotides, the CDR3 is TGTGCCAGCAGCTTAAGGGGACAGGGTCAGTACGAGCAGTACTTC. Amino acid sequence: CASSLRGQGQYEQYF.